This is a list of T cell receptor beta chains from one sample in a study of Graves' ophthalmopathy and Graves' hyperthyroidism. TCRdb used MiXCR to reprocess the multiplex PCR reads, holding one entry per CDR3 protein. This repertoire shows some 520,000 distinct CDR3 sequences, around 15% found once; its top ten account for about a tenth. Sequencing used blood. The receptors were sampled from a woman in her twenties or thirties with Graves' ophthalmopathy. The CDR3 runs from the conserved cysteine through the conserved F or W. The D gene is left open where the match is weak. Size values are once, few and many counts, or a class for expanded clones, and some rows have none.

D: NA; V: TRBV6-5; size: many; J: TRBJ1-1; CDR3: CAGVPNADYRGGEAFF; DNA: TGTGCCGGAGTTCCCAACGCCGATTATCGGGGCGGTGAAGCTTTCTTT
D: NA; V: TRBV2; size: many; J: TRBJ2-4; CDR3: CASSEGGLGIKYF; DNA: TGTGCCAGCAGTGAAGGGGGGCTGGGAATTAAGTACTTC
D: TRBD2; V: TRBV24-1; size: many; J: TRBJ2-5; CDR3: CATSGQGLGETQYF; DNA: TGTGCCACCAGTGGGCAGGGACTAGGAGAGACCCAGTACTTC
D: TRBD2; V: TRBV19; size: NA; J: TRBJ2-2; CDR3: CASSPVAGGPMGTGELFF; DNA: TGTGCCAGTAGTCCGGTAGCGGGGGGCCCAATGGGAACCGGGGAGCTGTTTTTT
D: TRBD2; V: TRBV6-5; size: many; J: TRBJ2-7; CDR3: CASSPPAGGLEQYF; DNA: TGTGCCAGCAGCCCCCCAGCGGGAGGGCTCGAGCAGTACTTC
D: TRBD1; V: TRBV5-4; size: few; J: TRBJ1-6; CDR3: CASSHRGLDSPLHF; DNA: TGTGCCAGCAGCCACAGGGGATTAGATTCACCCCTCCACTTT
D: NA; V: TRBV6-1; size: NA; J: TRBJ2-5; CDR3: CGSAAQETQYF; DNA: TGTGGTAGCGCAGCACAAGAGACCCAGTACTTC
D: NA; V: TRBV25-1; size: many; J: TRBJ1-1; CDR3: CASSEFGDSNTEAFF; DNA: TGTGCCAGCAGTGAATTCGGCGACAGCAACACTGAAGCTTTCTTT
D: NA; V: TRBV6-2/TRBV6-3; size: many; J: TRBJ1-5; CDR3: CASTLAPGRYQPQHF; DNA: TGTGCCAGCACCCTGGCCCCTGGTCGTTATCAGCCCCAGCATTTT
D: TRBD1; V: TRBV28; size: few; J: TRBJ2-7; CDR3: CASFTGVPYEQYF; DNA: TGTGCCAGCTTCACAGGGGTTCCCTACGAGCAGTACTTC
D: NA; V: TRBV5-1; size: many; J: TRBJ2-4; CDR3: CASSGGAVHLAKNIQYF; DNA: TGCGCCAGCAGCGGGGGAGCGGTACACCTAGCCAAAAACATTCAGTACTTC
D: NA; V: TRBV28; size: NA; J: TRBJ1-5; CDR3: CASRHGSTAGNQRHHF; DNA: TGTGCCAGCAGGCATGGGTCTACCGCGGGTAATCAGCGCCATCATTTT
D: TRBD2; V: TRBV27; size: many; J: TRBJ2-2; CDR3: CASSLVRGSRSNTGELFF; DNA: TGTGCCAGCAGTTTAGTGCGGGGGAGCCGATCGAACACCGGGGAGCTGTTTTTT
D: TRBD1; V: TRBV30; size: few; J: TRBJ1-3; CDR3: CAWSAGTGISGNTIYF; DNA: TGTGCCTGGAGCGCCGGGACAGGGATCTCTGGAAACACCATATATTTT
D: NA; V: TRBV7-8; size: many; J: TRBJ1-1; CDR3: CASSSLGIPMNTEAFF; DNA: TGTGCCAGCAGCTCCCTCGGGATACCTATGAACACTGAAGCTTTCTTT
D: TRBD2; V: TRBV7-6; size: many; J: TRBJ2-2; CDR3: CASSFSGSSTGELFF; DNA: TGTGCCAGCAGCTTCAGCGGGAGTAGTACCGGGGAGCTGTTTTTT
D: NA; V: TRBV29-1; size: many; J: TRBJ2-5; CDR3: CSVGGGLETQYF; DNA: TGCAGCGTTGGAGGGGGGCTAGAGACCCAGTACTTC
D: NA; V: TRBV4-1; size: NA; J: TRBJ1-2; CDR3: CASSQDPRGHYGYTF; DNA: TGCGCCAGCAGCCAAGATCCCAGGGGCCACTATGGCTACACCTTC
D: TRBD1; V: TRBV7-9; size: many; J: TRBJ2-7; CDR3: CASSLKGGETYEQYF; DNA: TGTGCCAGCAGCTTAAAAGGGGGCGAGACCTACGAGCAGTACTTC
D: TRBD1; V: TRBV7-3; size: many; J: TRBJ2-5; CDR3: CASSPGQYQETQYF; DNA: TGTGCCAGCAGCCCGGGACAGTACCAAGAGACCCAGTACTTC
D: NA; V: TRBV20-1; size: few; J: TRBJ2-7; CDR3: CSAQTNRVRKPGSSYEQYF; DNA: TGCAGTGCTCAAACAAACAGGGTCCGTAAACCCGGGAGTTCCTACGAGCAGTACTTC
D: TRBD1; V: TRBV19; size: many; J: TRBJ1-5; CDR3: CAREDSSQGDQPQHF; DNA: TGTGCCAGAGAGGACTCCTCCCAGGGGGATCAGCCCCAGCATTTT
D: TRBD1; V: TRBV19; size: NA; J: TRBJ1-6; CDR3: CASSDRGRSHLHF; DNA: TGTGCCAGTTCGGACAGGGGTAGGTCACACCTCCACTTT
D: NA; V: TRBV18; size: many; J: TRBJ2-2; CDR3: CASSPPLERATGELFF; DNA: TGTGCCAGCTCACCACCTCTGGAAAGGGCCACCGGGGAGCTGTTTTTT
D: NA; V: TRBV29-1; size: many; J: TRBJ1-1; CDR3: CSARIPQGYTEAFF; DNA: TGCAGCGCCCGAATTCCACAGGGTTATACTGAAGCTTTCTTT
D: TRBD2; V: TRBV20-1; size: NA; J: TRBJ2-5; CDR3: CSARDLTSGSLGETQYF; DNA: TGCAGTGCTAGAGATCTGACTAGCGGGAGTCTCGGGGAGACCCAGTACTTC
D: NA; V: TRBV28; size: NA; J: TRBJ2-7; CDR3: CASSLIGTHPYKQYF; DNA: TGTGCCAGCAGTTTAATAGGGACTCATCCCTACAAGCAGTACTTC
D: TRBD1; V: TRBV6-4; size: many; J: TRBJ1-1; CDR3: CASRGQLNTEAFF; DNA: TGTGCCAGCAGGGGACAGTTAAACACTGAAGCTTTCTTT
D: NA; V: TRBV28; size: many; J: TRBJ1-5; CDR3: CASSFGSVKNQPQHF; DNA: TGTGCCAGCAGTTTCGGCAGCGTAAAGAATCAGCCCCAGCATTTT
D: NA; V: TRBV7-9; size: many; J: TRBJ2-7; CDR3: CASSKVGGLHEQYF; DNA: TGTGCCAGCAGCAAAGTGGGGGGTCTACACGAGCAGTACTTC
D: NA; V: TRBV11-1; size: NA; J: TRBJ1-4; CDR3: CASSLEKGWNEKLFF; DNA: TGTGCCAGCAGCTTAGAGAAGGGGTGGAATGAAAAACTGTTTTTT